Sequencing of this T cell receptor beta chain was carried out in a study of blood T cell repertoires in COVID-19. Study summary: Acute-phase and convalescent COVID-19 samples originated in the United States, Italy and Spain. Sample material is recorded as cDNA or gDNA derived from T cells, B-cell-depleted T cells, or PBMCs.

Germline trimming cut 1 base from V and 6 bases from J; bases unmatched to any gene: 7. The germline CDR1 and CDR2 sequences are MNHEY and SVGAGI. CDR3 length: 16 residues. Here immunoSEQ multiplex PCR was the method, and the copy in TCRdb shows in-frame clones only, minus some. The sample lists approximately 35,000 clones, 70% to 90% occurring once. This receptor was taken from a human donor in a cohort sampled during active COVID-19. Sample: peripheral blood. V is TRBV6-5 and J is TRBJ1-1; 11 bases are shared with TRBD1. The CDR3 protein is CASSYLAGTGGSEAFF. The CDR3 nucleotides read TGTGCCAGCAGTTACTTAGCCGGGACAGGGGGTTCTGAAGCTTTCTTT.